The clone carrying this T cell receptor (beta chain) was counted only a few times. Its cognate antigen is unknown. TCRdb independently ran MiXCR on the reads; one entry per CDR3 protein. Of approximately 990,000 distinct CDR3 sequences in the sample, approximately 33% were seen once. This entry is derived from a study of T cell repertoires in cytomegalovirus infection. At the level of the study: It was recently identified HLA-C-restricted and well-studied HLA-B-restricted CMV epitopes that the study used. From public TCR beta signatures came an indication of both CMV infection and matching HLA type.

V lost 2 bases to trimming and J lost 4 bases; unmatched junction nucleotides: 11. The CDR3 runs to 16 residues. The germline CDR1 and CDR2 sequences are LGHNA and YNFKEQ. General study results and limits: Dominant in the ex vivo response were TCR beta clonotypes restricted by HLA-C and specific for CMV. Identification of carriers of CMV plus the relevant HLA was performed using cumulative public TCR beta family frequency.

The clonotype was recovered from a human donor in good health (CMV status not recorded). Some clones in this sample may be carry-over from other donors' samples. This specimen was cultured CD8+ T cells from PBMCs, taken from culture after CMV antigen stimulation. This rearrangement joins TRBV4-2 to TRBJ2-7; 7 bases match TRBD2. The CDR3 DNA reads as TGTGCCAGCAGCCAATACCCTTCGCGGGGGAATTACGAGCAGTACTTC. It translates to CASSQYPSRGNYEQYF.